Given below is one T cell receptor beta chain in context. Only in-frame clones appear in the TCRdb table, and some are missing; sequencing was by immunoSEQ multiplex PCR. Of some 300,000 clones in the sample, roughly 89% are singletons; the top ten hold around 1%. Followed longitudinally, the Seattle patients had been enrolled during active infection. This entry belongs to a study of blood T cell repertoires in COVID-19. Background on the study: The study drew acute and convalescent COVID-19 samples from the United States, Italy and Spain. PBMCs, B-cell-depleted T cells, or T cells provided the cDNA or gDNA that made up the material.

This sequence was found in a middle-aged woman with COVID-19, enrolled during active disease. Sequenced material: peripheral blood.

The CDR3 here is CASSPQGSLSGANVLTF. The CDR3 DNA sequence: TGCGCCAGCAGCCCTCAGGGTTCCCTCTCTGGGGCCAACGTCCTGACTTTC. This chain links TRBV5-1 with TRBJ2-6; D possibly corresponds to TRBD1 (5 bases). V was trimmed by 4 bases and J by 0 bases, leaving 14 bases between them. In germline, CDR1 is SGHRS, CDR2 YFSETQ. CDR3 size: 17 residues.